This T cell receptor (beta chain) was profiled in a study of blood T cell repertoires in COVID-19. The method was immunoSEQ multiplex PCR; TCRdb's version includes in-frame clones alone and lacks a portion of them. Of approximately 30,000 clones in the sample, 65% to 90% were seen once. Germline lookup yields CDR1 MNHEY and CDR2 SVGEGT. This CDR3 contains 13 residues. The V gene lost 0 bases and the J gene lost 2 bases, with 5 bases spanning the gap. Sequencing was performed on peripheral blood. The clonotype was recovered from a human donor in a cohort sampled during active COVID-19. The chain recombines TRBV6-2 or TRBV6-3 with TRBJ2-7; D remains ambiguous. This CDR3 is CASSYSTPYEQYF. The CDR3 coding sequence is TGTGCCAGCAGTTACTCGACACCCTACGAGCAGTACTTC.